The clone carrying this T cell receptor (beta chain) showed up just a few times. This entry comes from a study of regulatory T cells in long-lasting Graves disease. With iRepertoire HTBI primers and Arm-PCR of CDR3 regions, TCR beta libraries were built. MiXCR, run by TCRdb on the multiplex PCR reads, gives a single entry per CDR3 protein. The data contain about 470,000 distinct CDR3 sequences, under 15% of them singletons. Time point of the sample: newly diagnosed GD, antithyroid drugs for less than 3 months. RNA from PBMCs was the source of the TCR library. CDR1 is SNHLY and CDR2 is FYNNEI in the germline V gene. Trimming shortened V by 4 bases and J by 0 bases, and 12 bases separated the two germline ends. CDR3 length: 16 amino acids. This sample also belongs to another study, concerning T cells in Graves' hyperthyroidism and ophthalmopathy. This second study notes: Diagnostic decisions used clinical symptoms, serum thyroxine and TRAb, thyroid ultrasound and orbital computed tomography. The HTBI primer set was used in a first-round RT-PCR of the TCR CDR3.

J is TRBJ1-4 and V is TRBV2; D possibly corresponds to TRBD1 (5 bases). Sample: peripheral blood mononuclear cells (PBMCs), taken at new diagnosis, from a patient treated with antithyroid drugs. This TCR derives from a woman aged 30 to 39 with Graves disease. The chain's CDR3 is CASSARDGATNEKLFF. Written as DNA, the CDR3 is TGTGCCAGCAGTGCGCGGGACGGCGCAACTAATGAAAAACTGTTTTTT.